The rows below give T cell receptor beta chains drawn from one sample of a study of OX40 agonist ivuxolimab in advanced cancers. The assay was immunoSEQ multiplex PCR, and TCRdb's table has in-frame clones only and misses some. Of some 55,000 clones listed, about 88% are singletons. The sample consisted of CD4+ or CD8+ T cells sorted from blood, taken in a trial of the OX40 agonist ivuxolimab. The receptors originated from an adult with an advanced solid tumor such as melanoma, head and neck, liver or kidney cancer. CDR3s include the opening cysteine and the closing phenylalanine or tryptophan. D genes are given only for firm matches. Clone size appears in some rows only: once, few, many, or a class for an expanded clone.

- | TRBJ1-5 | TRBV6-1 | - | CASSEVGGGGNQPQHF
- | TRBJ1-5 | TRBV6-5 | TRBD1 | CASSSRDSYQPQHF
- | TRBJ2-5 | TRBV7-8 | - | CASSGGETQYF
- | TRBJ2-3 | TRBV19 | TRBD2 | CASSTTSGPLDTQYF
- | TRBJ2-7 | TRBV5-1 | TRBD2 | CASSWGLAPYEQYF
- | TRBJ2-5 | TRBV29-1 | - | CSVGQETQYF
- | TRBJ1-2 | TRBV2 | - | CASSEARRGEGYTF
- | TRBJ2-2 | TRBV7-9 | - | CASSLTSSSEELFF
few | TRBJ2-7 | TRBV19 | TRBD2 | CASSGRGGERYYEQYF
- | TRBJ2-3 | TRBV5-1 | TRBD1 | CASSLEVGGASTDTQYF
few | TRBJ2-3 | TRBV5-1 | TRBD2 | CASRPSGSTDTQYF
- | TRBJ2-7 | TRBV5-1 | - | CASSLETGKIYEQYF
- | TRBJ1-1 | TRBV6-1 | - | CASSATARLTKGSQAFF
- | TRBJ2-7 | TRBV5-6 | - | CASSWTGQGTYEQYF
- | TRBJ2-3 | TRBV28 | TRBD2 | CASSFIGGGTDTQYF
- | TRBJ2-1 | TRBV11-2 | - | CASSSTPIRSNEQFF
few | TRBJ2-1 | TRBV6-7 | - | CASSRDGNVGNEQFF
few | TRBJ2-3 | TRBV19 | - | CASSMRWSEGTDTQYF
- | TRBJ1-5 | TRBV7-8 | TRBD1 | CASSPDRGNQPQHF
- | TRBJ2-5 | TRBV5-1 | - | CASSLVPAGSTTQYF
- | TRBJ2-5 | TRBV6-6 | - | CASSRAGLSQETQYF
- | TRBJ2-2 | TRBV18 | - | CASSPVGGANTGELFF
once | TRBJ1-1 | TRBV28 | TRBD1 | CASRLTGQLNREAFF
- | TRBJ2-7 | TRBV4-2 | TRBD1 | CASSQVSRGQREQYF
- | TRBJ1-5 | TRBV28 | - | CASSSDRGGLGEPQHF
- | TRBJ1-4 | TRBV7-9 | - | CASSLVRGGEKLFF
few | TRBJ2-7 | TRBV18 | TRBD1 | CASVPGQGYEQYF
- | TRBJ2-5 | TRBV7-2 | - | CASSYQGGLQETQYF
- | TRBJ1-1 | TRBV2 | TRBD1 | CASSEQGGNTEAFF
once | TRBJ1-2 | TRBV7-4 | TRBD1 | CASREWSRGQNYGYTF
- | TRBJ1-2 | TRBV27 | TRBD1 | CASRQGANYGYTF
- | TRBJ2-7 | TRBV6-1 | - | CASSEALWGGEQYF
- | TRBJ2-7 | TRBV18 | - | CASSPSLDSYEQYF
- | TRBJ2-7 | TRBV11-3 | - | CASSPGGTEQYF
- | TRBJ1-1 | TRBV27 | TRBD1 | CASSRDRGNTEAFF
once | TRBJ2-2 | TRBV5-8 | - | CASSSGQYNTGELFF
- | TRBJ2-1 | TRBV2 | TRBD2 | CASSETSGNNEQFF
- | TRBJ2-7 | TRBV6-1 | - | CASSPRSGSPYEQYF
- | TRBJ1-5 | TRBV5-6 | TRBD1 | CASSLTGGADNQPQHF
- | TRBJ1-4 | TRBV5-8 | - | CASSPGGVREKLFF
- | TRBJ2-1 | TRBV25-1 | - | CASSDTASSYNEQFF
- | TRBJ2-5 | TRBV20-1 | - | CSAIGKTQYF
- | TRBJ1-6 | TRBV6-1 | - | CASSAIRGVNSPLHF
- | TRBJ1-1 | TRBV19 | - | CASSVNANTEAFF
- | TRBJ1-5 | TRBV30 | - | CAWSVGGRMPAQPQHF
- | TRBJ1-1 | TRBV19 | - | CASSIGRDRWNTEAFF
once | TRBJ2-1 | TRBV9 | TRBD2 | CASRVETSGRDNEQFF
- | TRBJ2-1 | TRBV6-6 | TRBD2 | CASSGLAGVGFF
- | TRBJ2-7 | TRBV6-6 | - | CASRPWTSLYEQYF
- | TRBJ2-7 | TRBV7-2 | TRBD1 | CASSLAPTGVGGEQYF
- | TRBJ2-5 | TRBV7-6 | - | CASSLVGIETQYF
few | TRBJ2-7 | TRBV7-9 | - | CASSPGGTEQYF
- | TRBJ2-6 | TRBV19 | - | CASSMNSGANVLTF
few | TRBJ1-4 | TRBV28 | - | CASSSPGQLVFF